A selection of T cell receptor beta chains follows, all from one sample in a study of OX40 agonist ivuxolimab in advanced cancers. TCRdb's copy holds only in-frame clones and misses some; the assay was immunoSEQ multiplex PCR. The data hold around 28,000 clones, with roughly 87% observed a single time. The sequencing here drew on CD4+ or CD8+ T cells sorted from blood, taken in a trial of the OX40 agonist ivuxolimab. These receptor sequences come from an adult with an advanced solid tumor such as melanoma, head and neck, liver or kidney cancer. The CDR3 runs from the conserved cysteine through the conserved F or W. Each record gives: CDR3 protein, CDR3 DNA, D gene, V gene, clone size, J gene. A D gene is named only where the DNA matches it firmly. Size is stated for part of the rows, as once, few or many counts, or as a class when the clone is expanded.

CASSLTPGQIQYF	TGTGCCAGCAGTTTAACACCAGGACAGATTCAGTACTTC	.	TRBV27	.	TRBJ2-4
CASSFSAGFNEQYF	TGTGCCAGCAGCTTCTCGGCAGGGTTTAACGAGCAGTACTTC	.	TRBV7-9	once	TRBJ2-7
CATSRDHLDRDYGYTF	TGTGCCACCAGCAGAGATCACCTCGACAGGGACTATGGCTACACCTTC	TRBD1	TRBV15	.	TRBJ1-2
CASSLRQGATDTQYF	TGTGCCAGCAGCTTGAGACAGGGGGCCACAGATACGCAGTATTTT	TRBD1	TRBV5-4	.	TRBJ2-3
CATSRDRASYEQYF	TGTGCCACCAGCAGAGATCGGGCCTCCTACGAGCAGTACTTC	.	TRBV15	.	TRBJ2-7
CASRDGTPNQPQHF	TGTGCCAGCAGGGACGGGACTCCCAATCAGCCCCAGCATTTT	.	TRBV6-1	few	TRBJ1-5
CASSFLQGSHEQYF	TGTGCCAGCAGTTTTTTACAGGGGAGCCACGAGCAGTACTTC	TRBD1	TRBV28	.	TRBJ2-7
CASSPGTSGIFNEQFF	TGTGCCAGCAGCCCCGGGACTAGCGGGATCTTCAATGAGCAGTTCTTC	TRBD2	TRBV13	.	TRBJ2-1
CASSAGPQIYEQYF	TGTGCCAGCAGCGCTGGTCCACAGATCTACGAGCAGTACTTC	.	TRBV9	.	TRBJ2-7
CASSPVSGSSYEQYF	TGTGCCAGCAGCCCGGTCTCAGGGAGCTCCTACGAGCAGTACTTC	.	TRBV7-6	.	TRBJ2-7
CASTHPGAQNGNEQFF	TGTGCCAGCACCCATCCCGGGGCTCAAAATGGGAATGAGCAGTTCTTC	.	TRBV28	.	TRBJ2-1
CSVHPVGTANEQFF	TGCAGCGTCCACCCGGTCGGCACCGCCAATGAGCAGTTCTTC	.	TRBV29-1	.	TRBJ2-1
CASSPPLGEQYF	TGTGCCAGCAGCCCACCCCTAGGGGAGCAGTACTTC	.	TRBV11-2	.	TRBJ2-7
CASSLMSDNEQFF	TGTGCCAGCAGCTTAATGTCAGACAATGAGCAGTTCTTC	.	TRBV13	.	TRBJ2-1
CASSWFPGGELFF	TGTGCCAGCAGTTGGTTTCCGGGCGGGGAGCTGTTTTTT	.	TRBV27	.	TRBJ2-2
CASRAGGEAGELFF	TGCGCCAGCAGGGCAGGGGGGGAAGCCGGGGAGCTGTTTTTT	.	TRBV10-2	.	TRBJ2-2
CASSLAGQDNYGYTF	TGTGCCAGCAGCTTAGCCGGACAGGATAACTATGGCTACACCTTC	TRBD1	TRBV13	few	TRBJ1-2
CASSLVTGLYEAFF	TGTGCCAGCAGCTTGGTTACCGGGCTCTATGAAGCTTTCTTT	.	TRBV5-5	.	TRBJ1-1
CASSLLKKDEQYF	TGTGCCAGCAGCTTATTGAAGAAGGACGAGCAGTACTTC	.	TRBV7-8	few	TRBJ2-7
CASRRSDEQFF	TGTGCCAGCAGGCGATCGGATGAGCAGTTCTTC	.	TRBV7-9	once	TRBJ2-1
CASSLQAEFTDTQYF	TGTGCCAGCAGTTTACAAGCGGAGTTCACAGATACGCAGTATTTT	.	TRBV27	.	TRBJ2-3
CSVKKGLAGSTDTQYF	TGCAGCGTCAAAAAAGGACTAGCGGGATCCACAGATACGCAGTATTTT	TRBD2	TRBV29-1	.	TRBJ2-3
CASSLTGEAKNIQYF	TGTGCCAGCAGCCTAACAGGGGAAGCCAAAAACATTCAGTACTTC	TRBD1	TRBV27	.	TRBJ2-4
CASSPEDRANEKLFF	TGCGCCAGCAGTCCCGAGGACAGGGCAAATGAAAAACTGTTTTTT	TRBD1	TRBV23-1	.	TRBJ1-4
CASSSLGLEVQETQYF	TGCGCCAGCAGCTCTCTAGGACTAGAGGTACAAGAGACCCAGTACTTC	TRBD2	TRBV5-1	.	TRBJ2-5
CASSVSSGLSTDTQYF	TGTGCCAGCAGCGTATCTAGCGGGCTAAGCACAGATACGCAGTATTTT	TRBD2	TRBV9	.	TRBJ2-3
CASTETGGITGELFF	TGCGCCAGCACCGAGACAGGGGGCATCACCGGGGAGCTGTTTTTT	TRBD1	TRBV5-1	.	TRBJ2-2
CASSLADRVYEQYF	TGTGCCAGCAGCTTGGCGGACAGGGTCTACGAGCAGTACTTC	TRBD1	TRBV5-5	.	TRBJ2-7
CASSLVLAQETQYF	TGTGCCAGCAGCTTAGTGTTGGCCCAAGAGACCCAGTACTTC	.	TRBV7-9	.	TRBJ2-5
CASSRDSPYSGANVLTF	TGTGCCAGCAGCAGAGACAGCCCTTACTCTGGGGCCAACGTCCTGACTTTC	.	TRBV9	.	TRBJ2-6
CASSQFGGSSYEQYF	TGTGCCAGCAGCCAATTCGGGGGAAGCTCCTACGAGCAGTACTTC	.	TRBV4-2	few	TRBJ2-7
CSVEANRDRGQNEQFF	TGCAGCGTTGAAGCCAACCGGGACAGGGGGCAAAATGAGCAGTTCTTC	TRBD1	TRBV29-1	.	TRBJ2-1
CASSVAGSGTEAFF	TGTGCCAGCAGCGTAGCTGGGTCGGGGACTGAAGCTTTCTTT	.	TRBV9	.	TRBJ1-1